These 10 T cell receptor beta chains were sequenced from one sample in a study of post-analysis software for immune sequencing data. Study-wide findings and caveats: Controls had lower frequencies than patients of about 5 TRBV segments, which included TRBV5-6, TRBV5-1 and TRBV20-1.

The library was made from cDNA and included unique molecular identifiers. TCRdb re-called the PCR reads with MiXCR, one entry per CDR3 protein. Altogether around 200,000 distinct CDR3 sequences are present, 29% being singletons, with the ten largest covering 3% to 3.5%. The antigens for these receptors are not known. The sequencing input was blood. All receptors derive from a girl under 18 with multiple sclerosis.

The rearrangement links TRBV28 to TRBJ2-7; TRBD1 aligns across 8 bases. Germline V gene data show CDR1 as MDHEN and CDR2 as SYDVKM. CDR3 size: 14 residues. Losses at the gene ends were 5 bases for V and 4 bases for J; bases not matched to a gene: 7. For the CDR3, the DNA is TGTGCCAGCAGTGAAAGACAGGGGAGGTACGAGCAGTACTTC. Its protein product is CASSERQGRYEQYF. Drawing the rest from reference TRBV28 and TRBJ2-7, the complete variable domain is DVKVTQSSRYLVKRTGEKVFLECVQDMDHENMFWYRQDPGLGLRLIYFSYDVKMKEKGDIPEGYSVSREKKERFSLILESASTNQTSMYLCASSERQGRYEQYFGPGTRLTVT.

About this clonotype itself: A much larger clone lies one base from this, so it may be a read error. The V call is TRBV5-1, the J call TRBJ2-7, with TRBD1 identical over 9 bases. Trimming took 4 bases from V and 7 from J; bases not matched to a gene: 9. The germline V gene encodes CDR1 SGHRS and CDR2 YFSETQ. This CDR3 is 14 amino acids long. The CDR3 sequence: CASSVRQGGGEQYF. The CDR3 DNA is TGCGCCAGCAGCGTCAGACAGGGGGGAGGTGAGCAGTACTTC. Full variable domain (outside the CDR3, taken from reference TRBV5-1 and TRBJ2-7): KAGVTQTPRYLIKTRGQQVTLSCSPISGHRSVSWYQQTPGQGLQFLFEYFSETQRNKGNFPGRFSGRQFSNSRSEMNVSTLELGDSALYLCASSVRQGGGEQYFGPGTRLTVT.

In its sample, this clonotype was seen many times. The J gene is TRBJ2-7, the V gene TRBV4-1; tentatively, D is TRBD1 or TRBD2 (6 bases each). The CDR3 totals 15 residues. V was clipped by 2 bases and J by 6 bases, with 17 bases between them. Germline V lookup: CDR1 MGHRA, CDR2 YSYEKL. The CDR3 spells CASSQTGSGGGEQYF. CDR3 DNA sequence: TGCGCCAGCAGCCAAACCGGCTCCGGAGGGGGCGAGCAGTACTTC.

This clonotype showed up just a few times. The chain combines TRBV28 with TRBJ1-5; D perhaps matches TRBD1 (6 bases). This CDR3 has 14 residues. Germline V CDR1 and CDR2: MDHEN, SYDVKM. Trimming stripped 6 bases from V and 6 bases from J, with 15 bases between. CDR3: CASRSQGLGQPQHF. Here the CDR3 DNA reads TGTGCCAGCAGATCTCAGGGGTTAGGTCAGCCCCAGCATTTT.

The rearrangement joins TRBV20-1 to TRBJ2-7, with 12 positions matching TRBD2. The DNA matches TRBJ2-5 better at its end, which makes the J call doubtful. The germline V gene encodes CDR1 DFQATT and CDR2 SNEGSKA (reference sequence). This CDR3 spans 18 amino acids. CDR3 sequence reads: CSAYSTIRLAGVGETQYF. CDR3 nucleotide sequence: TGCAGTGCTTACTCCACGATTCGACTAGCGGGGGTCGGAGAGACCCAGTACTTC.

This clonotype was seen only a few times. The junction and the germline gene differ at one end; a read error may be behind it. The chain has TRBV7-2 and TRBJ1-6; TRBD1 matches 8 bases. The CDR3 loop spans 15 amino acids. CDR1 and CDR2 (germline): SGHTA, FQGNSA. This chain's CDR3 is CASSRTDRANSPPHF. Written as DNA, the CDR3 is TGTGCCAGCAGCCGTACGGACAGGGCTAATTCACCCCCCCACTTT.

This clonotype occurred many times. CDR3 amino acids: CSVQNTEAFF. The CDR3 DNA reads as TGCAGCGTTCAAAACACTGAAGCTTTCTTT. This chain connects TRBV29-1 to TRBJ1-1; D gene unclear. The length of the CDR3 is 10 residues. Germline V gives CDR1 SQVTM, CDR2 ANQGSEA. The V end was cut by 5 bases, the J end by 2 bases, with 3 bases between.

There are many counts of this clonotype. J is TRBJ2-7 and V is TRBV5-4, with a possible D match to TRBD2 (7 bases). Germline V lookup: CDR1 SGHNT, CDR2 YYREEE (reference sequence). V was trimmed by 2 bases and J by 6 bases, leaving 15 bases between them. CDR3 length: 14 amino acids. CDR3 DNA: TGTGCCAGCAGCTTCCAACAGGGAGGGGGCGAGCAGTACTTC. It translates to CASSFQQGGGEQYF.

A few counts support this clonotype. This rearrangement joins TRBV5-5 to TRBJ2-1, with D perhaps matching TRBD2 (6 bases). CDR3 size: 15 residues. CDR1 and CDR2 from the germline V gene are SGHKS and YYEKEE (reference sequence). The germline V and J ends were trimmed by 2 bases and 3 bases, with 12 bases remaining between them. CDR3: CASSFEAGLYNEQFF. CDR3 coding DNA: TGTGCCAGCAGCTTTGAGGCGGGACTCTACAATGAGCAGTTCTTC.

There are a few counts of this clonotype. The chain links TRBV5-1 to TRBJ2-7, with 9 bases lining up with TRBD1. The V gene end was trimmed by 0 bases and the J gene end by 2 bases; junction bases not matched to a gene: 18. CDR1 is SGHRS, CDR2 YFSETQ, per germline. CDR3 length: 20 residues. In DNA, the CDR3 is TGCGCCAGCAGCTTGGGTCCGGGACAGGGAACGTCGCGGGGCGCCTACGAGCAGTACTTC. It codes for CASSLGPGQGTSRGAYEQYF.